This record looks at one TCR beta chain sequence and its context. V gave up 5 bases and J gave up 5 bases, with 16 bases separating them. The CDR3 length is 14 residues. Germline V gene sequence: CDR1 MGHDK, CDR2 SYGVNS. Produced via immunoSEQ multiplex PCR; TCRdb's table is partial and in-frame only. The sample consists of just over 150,000 clones, approximately 94% of them appearing once. This record comes from a study of control samples from healthy donors and cancer patients. This TCR was recovered from a woman aged 40 to 50 in good health. Sequencing was performed on blood. The chain recombines TRBV25-1 with TRBJ2-7; TRBD1 or TRBD2 may be the D gene (5 bases each). The CDR3 sequence: CASSRLGTTNEQYF. The DNA for the CDR3 is TGTGCCAGCAGTCGATTGGGGACGACGAACGAGCAGTACTTC.